Listed here is a single TCR beta chain. The assay was immunoSEQ multiplex PCR, and TCRdb's table has in-frame clones only and misses some. This sample yields about 270,000 clones, of which 83% are seen a single time; 7.5% to 10% belongs to the top ten. Between the trimmed V and J ends, which lost 0 bases and 3 bases, there was a span of 17 bases. Per the germline V gene, CDR1 is LGHNA and CDR2 is YSLEER. This CDR3 has 17 residues. These data are taken from a study of blood T cell repertoires in COVID-19. V usage is TRBV4-3 and J usage is TRBJ1-1; D may be TRBD1 (5 bases). The TCR was taken from a woman aged 45 to 65 who had recovered from COVID-19. The sequencing input was peripheral blood. The CDR3: CASSQDIGEGRYTEAFF. In nucleotides, the CDR3 is TGCGCCAGCAGCCAAGATATTGGGGAGGGACGGTACACTGAAGCTTTCTTT.